The clone carrying this TCR beta chain was counted at least ten times. Antigen specificity is unknown. These data are taken from a study of T cells in Graves' hyperthyroidism and ophthalmopathy. Study results and limitations: Ophthalmopathy cases were set apart from stable hyperthyroidism by a 13 V-J model. Blood also showed most of the thyroid clonotypes that were expanded above 0.001.

Germline loops: CDR1 MNHEY, CDR2 SVGEGT. The CDR3 is made up of 15 amino acids. Trimming took 0 bases from V and 4 from J, leaving 12 bases between them. RNA transcripts gave rise to amplified TCR beta CDR3 regions. HTBI primers were employed in a first-round RT-PCR of the TCR CDR3. TCRdb re-called the multiplex PCR reads with MiXCR, one entry per CDR3 protein. The profile shows roughly 650,000 distinct CDR3 sequences, around 15% of them singletons. Sequencing input: blood. The clonotype was recovered from a middle-aged woman with Graves' ophthalmopathy. This sequence joins TRBV6-2 or TRBV6-3 and TRBJ2-5; TRBD2 might be the D (5 bases). Here the CDR3 reads CASSYSSGGSETQYF. CDR3 nucleotides: TGTGCCAGCAGTTACTCGAGCGGTGGGTCAGAGACCCAGTACTTC.